This TCR beta chain was sequenced for a study of blood T cell repertoires in COVID-19. This CDR3 contains 16 residues. Germline V gene sequence: CDR1 SEHNR, CDR2 FQNEAQ (reference sequence). V trimming: 3 bases; J trimming: 3 bases; junction bases outside the gene matches: 5. This clone was picked up a small number of times. Sequenced by immunoSEQ multiplex PCR; TCRdb stores in-frame clones only, minus some. In the table there are 400,000 to 550,000 clones, roughly 91% of which are singletons. This rearrangement joins TRBV7-9 to TRBJ2-1; TRBD1 agrees at 10 bases. Input material: peripheral blood. The clonotype comes from a woman in her thirties with acute or convalescent COVID-19. The CDR3 protein is CASSLAGTGDYNEQFF. The DNA for the CDR3 is TGTGCCAGCAGCTTGGCCGGGACAGGGGACTACAATGAGCAGTTCTTC.